The entry below describes one T cell receptor (beta chain). The sample belongs to a study of patients and donors after allogeneic stem cell transplantation. TCRdb reprocessed the RT-PCR reads with MiXCR, giving one entry per CDR3 protein. The table lists approximately 140,000 distinct CDR3 sequences, about 36% of them singletons. CDR1 is SGHRS, CDR2 YFSETQ, per germline. The CDR3 contains 13 residues. V lost 8 bases and J lost 7; bases outside the gene matches: 6. Sequencing was done on a sample of blood, either unsorted or a sorted T cell fraction (not recorded which). The sequence was collected from a human donor who was either an allogeneic HSCT recipient or a stem cell or donor lymphocyte infusion donor (not recorded which). It is not recorded whose cells these are; they may come from a transplant donor. The rearrangement uses TRBV5-1 and TRBJ1-4; the match to TRBD1 covers 9 bases. CDR3 sequence (DNA): TGCGCCAGTCGACAGGGGGAGGGTGAAAAACTGTTTTTT. Translating gives CASRQGEGEKLFF. Together with reference TRBV5-1 and TRBJ1-4, the CDR3 gives the full variable domain: KAGVTQTPRYLIKTRGQQVTLSCSPISGHRSVSWYQQTPGQGLQFLFEYFSETQRNKGNFPGRFSGRQFSNSRSEMNVSTLELGDSALYLCASRQGEGEKLFFGSGTQLSVL.